A single T cell receptor (beta chain) is shown here with its context. Its specificity is unknown. Indicated treatment: approximately 10-day PBMC culture with coronavirus spike peptide pools or control peptides (ViraFEST assay). Harvesting of the unexposed donor's CD4+ T cells predated the COVID-19 pandemic (2011-2018). Researchers used the Oncomine TCR Beta short-read assay to sequence DNA from cultured CD4+ T cells. TCRdb re-derived calls from the PCR reads in MiXCR, one entry per CDR3 protein. The sample holds several thousand distinct CDR3 sequences, about 54% seen once. The CDR3 is 14 amino acids. V shed 6 bases and J shed 6 bases, with 16 bases lying between them. Germline CDR1 and CDR2: LNHDA and SQIVND (reference sequence). This entry belongs to a study of vaccination and CD4 T cells after COVID-19. Regarding the study as a whole: From a median of roughly 21 to 38, SARS-CoV-2-reactive clonotypes increased, though not significantly.

Sequenced material: CD4+ T cells from blood, cultured in vitro. The clonotype comes from a human donor in good health. V and J are TRBV19 and TRBJ2-3, with D unresolved. The CDR3 sequence is CASRVQSGADTQYF. Here the CDR3 DNA reads TGTGCCAGTAGGGTCCAATCCGGAGCTGATACGCAGTATTTT.